The 9 T cell receptor beta chains reported below all come from one sample, sequenced in a study of CD8 T cell repertoires and HIV-1 epitope variants. The assay was immunoSEQ multiplex PCR, and TCRdb's table has in-frame clones only and misses some. The sample lists under 100,000 clones, roughly 77% occurring once. The sample consisted of uncultured baseline CD8+ T cells from peripheral blood mononuclear cells (PBMCs). These receptors were collected from a male donor with HIV.

The V and J genes are TRBV28 and TRBJ2-5, with 10 bases lining up with TRBD2. Germline V gene sequence: CDR1 MDHEN, CDR2 SYDVKM. The V segment lost 5 bases and the J segment 4 bases; nucleotides outside the gene matches: 10. CDR3 length equals 16 residues. CDR3 bases: TGTGCCAGCAGTGTAGGAGTAGCGGGGGGTCGAGAGACCCAGTACTTC. It yields the protein CASSVGVAGGRETQYF.

The chain joins TRBV14 to TRBJ1-3; D unresolved. V lost 1 base to trimming and J lost 0 bases, with 7 bases between them. Germline loops: CDR1 SGHDN, CDR2 FVKESK. The CDR3 contains 15 residues. The CDR3 is CASSQADGSGNTIYF. In DNA, the CDR3 is TGTGCCAGCAGCCAAGCCGACGGCTCTGGAAACACCATATATTTT.

The rearrangement uses TRBV19 and TRBJ2-5; D possibly corresponds to TRBD1 (6 bases). The CDR3 length is 15 residues. Germline CDR1 LNHDA, CDR2 SQIVND (reference sequence). V shed 5 bases and J shed 3 bases, with 16 bases lying between them. The CDR3 sequence is CASSPQGNREETQYF. The CDR3, as DNA: TGTGCCAGTAGTCCGCAGGGGAATCGAGAAGAGACCCAGTACTTC. Variable domain in full (rest from reference TRBV19 and TRBJ2-5): DGGITQSPKYLFRKEGQNVTLSCEQNLNHDAMYWYRQDPGQGLRLIYYSQIVNDFQKGDIAEGYSVSREKKESFPLTVTSAQKNPTAFYLCASSPQGNREETQYFGPGTRLLVL.

This sequence joins TRBV5-4 and TRBJ2-5; D ambiguous. The germline CDR1 and CDR2 sequences are SGHNT and YYREEE (reference sequence). This CDR3 spans 11 amino acids. Trimming pared 0 bases from V and 3 bases from J, leaving 0 bases between. The CDR3 nucleotides read TGTGCCAGCAGCTTGGAAGAGACCCAGTACTTC. Its translation: CASSLEETQYF.

The chain has TRBV19 and TRBJ2-7; D is perhaps TRBD1 (5 bases). This CDR3 has 15 residues. V shed 7 bases and J shed 1 base, with 17 bases lying between them. Germline V CDR1 and CDR2: LNHDA, SQIVND (reference sequence). The CDR3 DNA reads TGTGCCAGTACCCCACGGGCAGGGCGATCCTACGAGCAGTACTTC. Translated: CASTPRAGRSYEQYF.

V usage is TRBV30 and J usage is TRBJ1-5; D remains unclear. The V gene's germline CDR1 is GTSNPN and CDR2 SVGIG (reference sequence). V dropped 1 base and J dropped 2 bases, with 9 bases sitting between them. The CDR3 spans 14 residues. CDR3 residues: CAWSGGIGNQPQHF. CDR3 coding DNA: TGTGCCTGGAGTGGGGGAATAGGCAATCAGCCCCAGCATTTT.

The chain links TRBV6-5 to TRBJ2-7, with D possibly TRBD2 on 6 matching bases. The length of the CDR3 is 14 residues. Trimming took 2 bases from V and 2 from J, leaving 10 bases between them. The germline gives CDR1 MNHEY, CDR2 SVGAGI. The CDR3 sequence: CASSYDRRAYEQYF. CDR3 coding DNA: TGTGCCAGCAGTTACGATCGGAGGGCCTACGAGCAGTACTTC.

Here the CDR3 reads CASSPGAGQLLGGSGANVLTF. The DNA of the CDR3 is TGCGCCAGCAGCCCGGGCGCTGGACAGCTTCTTGGCGGCTCTGGGGCCAACGTCCTGACTTTC. The chain carries TRBV5-1 and TRBJ2-6; perhaps TRBD1 as D (6 bases). The germline gives CDR1 SGHRS, CDR2 YFSETQ. CDR3 length: 21 amino acids. V lost 4 bases and J lost 0, with 26 bases in between.

The chain has TRBV11-2 and TRBJ2-7; TRBD1 might be the D (6 bases). CDR1 and CDR2 from the germline V gene are SGHAT and FQNNGV. V lost 0 bases, J lost 3 bases, and 12 bases lay in between. The CDR3 is made up of 15 amino acids. CDR3 protein: CASSLDGGPDYEQYF. In DNA, the CDR3 is TGTGCCAGCAGCTTAGATGGGGGCCCTGACTACGAGCAGTACTTC.